A selection of T cell receptor beta chains follows, all from one sample in a study of blood T cell repertoires in COVID-19. Profiling relied on immunoSEQ multiplex PCR, and the TCRdb table lists in-frame clones only, not all of them. The table shows 95,000 or so clones, with about four fifths occurring only once. The sample consisted of peripheral blood. The receptor set was obtained from a human donor in a cohort sampled during active COVID-19. The CDR3 runs from the conserved cysteine through the conserved F or W. The order of the fields is clone size, D gene, J gene, V gene, CDR3 protein, CDR3 DNA. The D gene is left open where the match is weak. Only some rows state a clone size, as once, few, many or a class for expanded clones.

>NA|NA|TRBJ2-5|TRBV6-5
CASRGPNQETQYF
TGTGCCAGCAGGGGGCCCAACCAAGAGACCCAGTACTTC
>NA|NA|TRBJ1-6|TRBV27
CASSLLVVGVSNSPLHF
TGTGCCAGCAGTTTGCTGGTCGTCGGGGTCTCTAATTCACCCCTCCACTTT
>NA|TRBD1|TRBJ2-3|TRBV27
CASRQGAIDTQYF
TGTGCCAGCAGACAGGGGGCGATAGATACGCAGTATTTT
>NA|TRBD1|TRBJ2-3|TRBV11-2
CASSSQDRSSTDTQYF
TGTGCCAGCAGCTCCCAGGACAGGTCTAGCACAGATACGCAGTATTTT
>NA|NA|TRBJ1-5|TRBV27
CASSSGGTRMGNQPQHF
TGTGCCAGCAGTTCCGGGGGGACCCGGATGGGCAATCAGCCCCAGCATTTT
>NA|NA|TRBJ2-3|TRBV4-3
CASSQDFLQRTDTQYF
TGCGCCAGCAGCCAAGATTTTCTGCAACGGACAGATACGCAGTATTTT
>few|NA|TRBJ1-3|TRBV15
CATSRDPTPGLNTIYF
TGTGCCACCAGCAGAGATCCGACGCCAGGGCTGAACACCATATATTTT
>NA|NA|TRBJ1-5|TRBV6-5
CASRIDIYSNQPQHF
TGTGCCAGCCGAATAGACATTTATAGCAATCAGCCCCAGCATTTT
>NA|TRBD2|TRBJ2-1|TRBV6-2/TRBV6-3
CASSFLAGVINEQFF
TGTGCCAGCAGTTTCCTAGCGGGGGTAATCAATGAGCAGTTCTTC
>NA|NA|TRBJ1-5|TRBV7-2
CASSLHSGGSNQPQHF
TGTGCCAGCAGCTTACATTCGGGAGGGAGCAATCAGCCCCAGCATTTT
>NA|NA|TRBJ1-4|TRBV3-1/TRBV3-2
CASSPSGEKLFF
TGTGCCAGCAGCCCCTCAGGGGAAAAACTGTTTTTT
>NA|TRBD1|TRBJ1-1|TRBV3-1/TRBV3-2
CASSPDRVQAEAFF
TGTGCCAGCAGCCCCGACAGGGTTCAGGCTGAAGCTTTCTTT
>NA|NA|TRBJ1-2|TRBV18
CASSPQGKYGYTF
TGTGCCAGCTCACCCCAGGGGAAGTATGGCTACACCTTC
>once|TRBD1|TRBJ1-2|TRBV6-1
CASSALMSDRVLRGYTF
TGTGCCAGCAGTGCCCTAATGTCGGACAGGGTCCTTAGGGGCTACACCTTC
>NA|TRBD2|TRBJ2-3|TRBV7-2
CASSLAGLTDTQYF
TGTGCCAGCAGTCTAGCGGGTCTCACAGATACGCAGTATTTT
>NA|NA|TRBJ1-5|TRBV18
CASSPPPGSDSNQPQHF
TGTGCCAGCTCACCACCTCCGGGGTCGGATAGCAATCAGCCCCAGCATTTT
>NA|TRBD2|TRBJ2-7|TRBV5-4
CASSLGGGIAEQYF
TGTGCCAGCAGCTTGGGGGGAGGGATTGCCGAGCAGTACTTC
>NA|TRBD1|TRBJ2-5|TRBV2
CASRRTGATGTQYF
TGTGCCAGCAGGAGGACAGGGGCGACCGGGACCCAGTACTTC
>NA|NA|TRBJ1-5|TRBV19
CASNPPGNLNQPQHF
TGTGCCAGTAACCCGCCGGGAAATCTTAATCAGCCCCAGCATTTT
>NA|TRBD2|TRBJ2-5|TRBV5-4
CASSQGLAGETQYF
TGTGCCAGCAGCCAGGGACTAGCGGGAGAGACCCAGTACTTC
>NA|TRBD2|TRBJ2-4|TRBV27
CASSGKTSNKNIQYF
TGTGCCAGCAGTGGCAAGACTAGCAACAAAAACATTCAGTACTTC